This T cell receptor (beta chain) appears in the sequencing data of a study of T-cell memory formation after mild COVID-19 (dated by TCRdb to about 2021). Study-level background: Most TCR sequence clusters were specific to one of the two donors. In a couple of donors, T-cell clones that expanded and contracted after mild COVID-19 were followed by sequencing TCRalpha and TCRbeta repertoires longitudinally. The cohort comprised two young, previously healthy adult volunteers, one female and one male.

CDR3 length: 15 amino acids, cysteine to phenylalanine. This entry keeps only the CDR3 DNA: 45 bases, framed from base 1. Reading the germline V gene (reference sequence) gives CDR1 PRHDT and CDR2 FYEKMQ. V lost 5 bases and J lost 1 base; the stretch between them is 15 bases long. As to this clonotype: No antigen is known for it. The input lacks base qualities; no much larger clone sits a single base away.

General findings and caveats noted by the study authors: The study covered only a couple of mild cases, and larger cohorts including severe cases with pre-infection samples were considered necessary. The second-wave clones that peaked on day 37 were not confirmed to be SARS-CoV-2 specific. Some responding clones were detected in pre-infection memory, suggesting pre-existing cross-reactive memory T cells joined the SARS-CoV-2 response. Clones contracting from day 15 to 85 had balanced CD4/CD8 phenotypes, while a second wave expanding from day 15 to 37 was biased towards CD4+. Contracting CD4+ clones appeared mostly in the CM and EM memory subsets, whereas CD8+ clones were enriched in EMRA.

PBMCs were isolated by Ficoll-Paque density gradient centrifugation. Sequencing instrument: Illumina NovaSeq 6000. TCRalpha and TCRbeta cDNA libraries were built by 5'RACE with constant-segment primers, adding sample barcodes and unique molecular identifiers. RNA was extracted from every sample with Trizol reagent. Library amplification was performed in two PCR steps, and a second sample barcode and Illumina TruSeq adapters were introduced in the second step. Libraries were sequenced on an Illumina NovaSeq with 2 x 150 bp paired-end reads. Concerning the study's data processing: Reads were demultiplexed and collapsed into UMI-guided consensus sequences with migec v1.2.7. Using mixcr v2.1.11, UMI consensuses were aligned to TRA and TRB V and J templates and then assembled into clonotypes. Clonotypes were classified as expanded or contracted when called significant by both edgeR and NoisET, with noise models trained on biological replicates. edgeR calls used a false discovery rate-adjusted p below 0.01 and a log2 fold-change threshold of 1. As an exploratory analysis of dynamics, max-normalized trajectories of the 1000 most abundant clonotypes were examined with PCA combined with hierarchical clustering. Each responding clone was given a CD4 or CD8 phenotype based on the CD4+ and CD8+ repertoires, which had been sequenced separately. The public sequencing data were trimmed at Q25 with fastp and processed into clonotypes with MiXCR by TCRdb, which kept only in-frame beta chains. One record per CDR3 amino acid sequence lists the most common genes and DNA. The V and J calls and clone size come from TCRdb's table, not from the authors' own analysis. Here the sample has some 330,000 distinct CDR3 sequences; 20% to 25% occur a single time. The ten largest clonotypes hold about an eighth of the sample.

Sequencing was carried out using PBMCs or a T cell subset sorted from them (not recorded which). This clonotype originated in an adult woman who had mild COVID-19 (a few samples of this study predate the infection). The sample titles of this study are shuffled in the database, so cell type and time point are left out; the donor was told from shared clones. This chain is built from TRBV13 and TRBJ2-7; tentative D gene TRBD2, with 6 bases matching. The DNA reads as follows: TGTGCCAGCAGCCTTGCCGGGGGAGAGTCCTACGAGCAGTACTTC. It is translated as CASSLAGGESYEQYF.